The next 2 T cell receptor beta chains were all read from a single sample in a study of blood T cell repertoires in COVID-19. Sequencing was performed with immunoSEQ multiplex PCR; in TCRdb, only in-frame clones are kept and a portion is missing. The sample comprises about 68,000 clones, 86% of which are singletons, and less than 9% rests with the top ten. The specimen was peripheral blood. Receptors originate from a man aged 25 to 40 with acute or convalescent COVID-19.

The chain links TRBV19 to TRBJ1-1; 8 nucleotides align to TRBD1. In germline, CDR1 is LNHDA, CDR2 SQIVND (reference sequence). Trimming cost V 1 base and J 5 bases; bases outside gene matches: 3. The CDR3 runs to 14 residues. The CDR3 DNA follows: TGTGCCAGTAGTATAGGGGACAGGTTGACTGAAGCTTTCTTT. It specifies CASSIGDRLTEAFF.

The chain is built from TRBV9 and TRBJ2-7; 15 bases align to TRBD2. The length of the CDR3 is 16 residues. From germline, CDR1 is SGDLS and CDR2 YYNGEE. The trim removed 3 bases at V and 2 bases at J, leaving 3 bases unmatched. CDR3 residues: CASSEGLAGGAYEQYF. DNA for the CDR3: TGTGCCAGCAGCGAGGGACTAGCGGGAGGAGCCTACGAGCAGTACTTC.